Below, 5 T cell receptor beta chains from the same sample are listed, as sequenced in a study of blood T cell repertoires in COVID-19. Here immunoSEQ multiplex PCR was the method, and the copy in TCRdb shows in-frame clones only, minus some. This repertoire shows about 130,000 clones, around three quarters found once; its top ten account for 37%. Sequenced sample: peripheral blood. The receptors come from a man aged 35-49 years with active or convalescent COVID-19.

CDR3: CASRWDSARGYGELFF. The CDR3 bases are TGTGCCAGTAGGTGGGACTCAGCGAGGGGCTACGGGGAGCTGTTTTTT. The V and J genes are TRBV19 and TRBJ2-2, with a tentative D call TRBD2 (6 bases). CDR1 and CDR2 from the germline V gene are LNHDA and SQIVND (reference sequence). This CDR3 is 16 amino acids long. Trimming removed 6 bases from V and 7 bases from J, with 21 bases in between. Full variable domain (outside the CDR3, taken from reference TRBV19 and TRBJ2-2): DGGITQSPKYLFRKEGQNVTLSCEQNLNHDAMYWYRQDPGQGLRLIYYSQIVNDFQKGDIAEGYSVSREKKESFPLTVTSAQKNPTAFYLCASRWDSARGYGELFFGEGSRLTVL.

The chain uses TRBV6-1 and TRBJ1-2, with 10 nucleotides matching TRBD1. This CDR3 region has 15 residues. Germline assignment: CDR1 MNHNS and CDR2 SASEGT. V shed 2 bases and J 4 bases; nucleotides not matched to a gene: 4. DNA of the CDR3: TGTGCCAGCAGTGAACCGGGACAGGGGCTCTATGGCTACACCTTC. It translates to CASSEPGQGLYGYTF.

This rearrangement joins TRBV11-3 to TRBJ2-1; D may be TRBD1 (5 bases). The CDR3 totals 15 residues. The germline V gene has CDR1 SGHNT and CDR2 YENEEA. The germline V and J ends were trimmed by 5 bases and 6 bases, with 17 bases remaining between them. The DNA for the CDR3 is TGTGCCAGCAGCCCTTTCCAGGGAAGCCGCAATGAGCAGTTCTTC. It translates to CASSPFQGSRNEQFF.

The chain employs TRBV7-6 and TRBJ2-2; 7 nucleotides line up with TRBD2. J was trimmed by 5 bases and V by 5 bases; bases with no gene match: 8. CDR1 is SGHVS, CDR2 FNYEAQ, per germline. The CDR3 runs to 15 residues. CDR3 sequence reads: CASSRWRERTGELFF. In DNA, the CDR3 is TGTGCCAGCAGCCGATGGCGGGAGAGAACCGGGGAGCTGTTTTTT.

The CDR3 loop reads CASSLTSYEQYF. Here the CDR3 DNA reads TGTGCCAGCAGTTTAACTAGCTACGAGCAGTACTTC. The chain uses TRBV2 and TRBJ2-7, with a possible D match to TRBD2 (5 bases). V shed 5 bases and J shed 3 bases, with 8 bases lying between them. CDR1 SNHLY and CDR2 FYNNEI come from the germline V gene. CDR3 length: 12 residues.